One sample yielded the 21 T cell receptor beta chains listed below, sequenced in a study of blood T cell repertoires in COVID-19. Sequenced by immunoSEQ multiplex PCR; TCRdb stores in-frame clones only, minus some. Altogether 150,000 or so clones are present, about 80% being singletons, with the ten largest covering 4%. Sequenced input: peripheral blood. The receptors shown here come from a woman aged 60-75 years with acute or convalescent COVID-19.

V gene TRBV19 combines with J gene TRBJ1-3, with 10 positions matching TRBD1. Losses at the gene ends were 7 bases for V and 4 bases for J; bases not matched to a gene: 4. CDR1 LNHDA and CDR2 SQIVND come from the germline V gene (reference sequence). CDR3 length: 14 amino acids. This CDR3 reads CASTRTGGGNTIYF. CDR3 coding DNA: TGTGCCAGTACCCGGACAGGGGGGGGAAACACCATATATTTT.

Only one count was recorded for this clone. CDR3 protein: CATSDQSRNTEAFF. The CDR3 region has the DNA TGTGCCACCAGTGACCAGTCAAGGAACACTGAAGCTTTCTTT. The chain has TRBV24-1 and TRBJ1-1, with D uncertain. V dropped 4 bases and J dropped 1 base, with 9 bases sitting between them. There are 14 residues in the CDR3. Per the germline V gene, CDR1 is KGHDR and CDR2 is SFDVKD.

V gene TRBV6-5 combines with J gene TRBJ2-7; 7 nucleotides agree with TRBD1. CDR1 MNHEY and CDR2 SVGAGI come from the germline V gene. This CDR3 region has 15 residues. J lost 4 bases, V lost 5 bases, and 11 bases had no gene match. The CDR3, as DNA: TGTGCCAGCAGTCTACTACCGGGACAGAGTTACGAGCAGTACTTC. This translates into CASSLLPGQSYEQYF.

This clone has a single count. The rearrangement joins TRBV10-1 to TRBJ2-7, with 8 bases matching TRBD2. This CDR3 has 15 amino acids. With V trimmed by 7 bases and J by 6 bases, 14 bases remained unmatched. Germline assignment: CDR1 WNHNN and CDR2 SYGVQD (reference sequence). The CDR3: CASTNPPGLVLEQYF. As DNA, the CDR3 is TGCGCCAGCACCAACCCGCCGGGACTAGTTCTCGAGCAGTACTTC.

The sample holds one count of this clone. V usage is TRBV3-1 (or the pseudogene TRBV3-2) and J usage is TRBJ1-6; 7 bases are shared with TRBD1. Trimming removed 0 bases from V and 11 bases from J; junction bases left unmatched: 4. The V gene's germline CDR1 is LGHDT and CDR2 YNNKEL (reference sequence). The CDR3 has 14 residues. The CDR3 loop is CASSQDLQGAPLHF. The CDR3 DNA is TGTGCCAGCAGCCAAGATCTCCAGGGGGCACCCCTCCACTTT.

This chain links TRBV19 with TRBJ2-3; D is uncertain. Germline CDR1 is LNHDA and CDR2 is SQIVND (reference sequence). V gave up 4 bases and J gave up 2 bases, with 13 bases separating them. The CDR3 has 15 residues. CDR3 protein: CASSNPLGPTDTQYF. In DNA form, the CDR3 reads TGTGCCAGTAGTAACCCTCTTGGGCCCACAGATACGCAGTATTTT.

This clone has just one count. The chain combines TRBV6-5 with TRBJ1-1; D not resolved. CDR3 length equals 15 residues. V was cut by 6 bases and J by 1 base, with 15 bases left in between. Germline values: CDR1 MNHEY, CDR2 SVGAGI. In nucleotides, the CDR3 is TGTGCCAGCAGACTAATCCTTGGTACGAACACTGAAGCTTTCTTT. Its translation is CASRLILGTNTEAFF.

This chain links TRBV6-2 or TRBV6-3 with TRBJ1-5, with D perhaps matching TRBD1 (6 bases). CDR3 size: 17 residues. The ends were cut back, 2 bases at V and 0 bases at J, with 14 bases in the middle. From germline, CDR1 is MNHEY and CDR2 SVGEGT. The CDR3 region has the DNA TGTGCCAGCAGTTACCAAGGGACACGACTTAGCAATCAGCCCCAGCATTTT. Protein product: CASSYQGTRLSNQPQHF.

The gene calls are TRBV3-1 (or the pseudogene TRBV3-2) and TRBJ2-7; 9 nucleotides agree with TRBD2. CDR3 length equals 14 residues. V gave up 6 bases and J gave up 6 bases; unmatched junction bases: 9. Germline values: CDR1 LGHDT, CDR2 YNNKEL (reference sequence). Here the CDR3 DNA reads TGTGCCAGCAGAGCGGGAGGTCAAGCTACCGAGCAGTACTTC. The encoded protein is CASRAGGQATEQYF.

This clone was observed once. V usage is TRBV4-1 and J usage is TRBJ2-1; possible D gene TRBD2, 6 bases. The CDR3 covers 17 residues. V lost 0 bases and J lost 2, with 14 bases in between. CDR1 and CDR2 from the germline V gene are MGHRA and YSYEKL. The CDR3 sequence is CASSQDRSGSTYNEQFF. DNA for the CDR3: TGCGCCAGCAGCCAAGATCGGAGCGGGTCCACCTACAATGAGCAGTTCTTC.

This chain connects TRBV5-5 to TRBJ2-2, with TRBD2 matching 13 bases. The trim removed 0 bases at V and 7 bases at J, leaving 6 bases unmatched. Looked up from germline, CDR1 is SGHKS and CDR2 is YYEKEE (reference sequence). The CDR3 runs to 17 residues. In DNA form, the CDR3 reads TGTGCCAGCAGCTTGGCGGGACTAGCGGGAAATGTCGGGGAGCTGTTTTTT. Amino acid sequence: CASSLAGLAGNVGELFF.

V and J are TRBV6-1 and TRBJ1-1, with D perhaps matching TRBD1 (5 bases). Germline CDR1 MNHNS, CDR2 SASEGT. This CDR3 has 14 residues. Trimming took 2 bases from V and 8 from J, leaving 15 bases between them. CDR3 region: CASSERGGLPEAFF. CDR3 DNA sequence: TGTGCCAGCAGTGAAAGGGGTGGGCTACCGGAAGCTTTCTTT.

This chain links TRBV7-9 with TRBJ2-1; 7 bases align to TRBD2. CDR3 length: 18 residues. The V gene's germline CDR1 is SEHNR and CDR2 FQNEAQ (reference sequence). The J segment lost 0 bases and the V segment lost 2 bases, leaving 10 bases of the junction unmatched. The CDR3 DNA reads as TGTGCCAGCAGCTTAACTCTAGCGGCAGCTTCCTCCTACAATGAGCAGTTCTTC. Encoded protein: CASSLTLAAASSYNEQFF.

The chain recombines TRBV15 with TRBJ2-5, with 10 bases fitting TRBD1. With 0 bases clipped from V and 5 bases from J, the junction kept 3 bases outside the gene matches. The V gene's germline CDR1 is LNHNV and CDR2 YYDKDF (reference sequence). This CDR3 contains 15 residues. The CDR3 loop reads CATSRDGTGAETQYF. The CDR3 coding sequence is TGTGCCACCAGCAGAGACGGGACAGGGGCTGAGACCCAGTACTTC.

The chain combines TRBV24-1 with TRBJ1-2; the D gene is possibly TRBD1 (5 bases). The CDR3 sequence is 16 residues long. The V gene lost 2 bases and the J gene lost 4 bases, with 16 bases spanning the gap. CDR1 is KGHDR and CDR2 is SFDVKD in the germline V gene. CDR3 in DNA: TGTGCCACCAGTGATTGGGATGGGGGGGACCTCTATGGCTACACCTTC. Translation: CATSDWDGGDLYGYTF.

V gene TRBV5-6 combines with J gene TRBJ1-2, with D possibly TRBD1 on 6 matching bases. With 4 bases removed from V and 4 bases from J, the gap between germline ends came to 17 bases. The germline CDR1 and CDR2 sequences are SGHDT and YYEEEE. This CDR3 contains 15 residues. For the CDR3, the DNA is TGTGCCAGCAGCCCCCAAATTACAGGGTCCTATGGCTACACCTTC. Residues: CASSPQITGSYGYTF. The whole variable domain, filled in from reference TRBV5-6 and TRBJ1-2, reads DAGVTQSPTHLIKTRGQQVTLRCSPKSGHDTVSWYQQALGQGPQFIFQYYEEEERQRGNFPDRFSGHQFPNYSSELNVNALLLGDSALYLCASSPQITGSYGYTFGSGTRLTVV.

The chain employs TRBV19 and TRBJ2-5; 8 bases line up with TRBD1. Germline V gene lookup returns CDR1 LNHDA and CDR2 SQIVND (reference sequence). J lost 9 bases, V lost 6 bases, and 6 bases had no gene match. The CDR3 consists of 12 residues. The CDR3 DNA sequence: TGTGCCAGTAGCCCGGACAGGGTACCCCAGTACTTC. Translation: CASSPDRVPQYF.

In DNA form, the CDR3 reads TGCGCCAGCAGCTCCTCAGGGGGCTCTGGAAACACCATATATTTT. Translating it yields CASSSSGGSGNTIYF. The chain has TRBV5-1 and TRBJ1-3, with 7 bases lining up with TRBD1. The CDR3 is made up of 15 amino acids. Looked up from germline, CDR1 is SGHRS and CDR2 is YFSETQ. Trimming cost V 3 bases and J 0 bases; bases outside gene matches: 3.

V and J are TRBV6-5 and TRBJ2-1; weak D call: TRBD2 (6 bases). Trimming took off 0 bases at V and 9 bases at J, with 9 bases between the two ends. The CDR3 length is 13 residues. The germline V gene encodes CDR1 MNHEY and CDR2 SVGAGI. CDR3 sequence: CASSYSGGSEQFF. Written as DNA, the CDR3 is TGTGCCAGCAGTTACTCGGGGGGTAGTGAGCAGTTCTTC.

The chain links TRBV4-1 to TRBJ2-3; D may be TRBD1 (5 bases). V lost 6 bases, J lost 2 bases, and 18 bases lay in between. There are 16 residues in the CDR3. Germline loops: CDR1 MGHRA, CDR2 YSYEKL. CDR3 residues: CASSRTPAAATDTQYF. The CDR3, as DNA: TGCGCCAGCAGTCGGACACCGGCGGCAGCCACAGATACGCAGTATTTT.

The rearrangement uses TRBV5-6 and TRBJ2-7, with D tentatively TRBD1 (5 bases). Germline assignment: CDR1 SGHDT and CDR2 YYEEEE. The ends were cut back, 3 bases at V and 5 bases at J, with 9 bases in the middle. CDR3 length equals 12 residues. This CDR3 reads CASSSGYNEQYF. CDR3 bases: TGTGCCAGCAGCTCAGGGTACAACGAGCAGTACTTC.